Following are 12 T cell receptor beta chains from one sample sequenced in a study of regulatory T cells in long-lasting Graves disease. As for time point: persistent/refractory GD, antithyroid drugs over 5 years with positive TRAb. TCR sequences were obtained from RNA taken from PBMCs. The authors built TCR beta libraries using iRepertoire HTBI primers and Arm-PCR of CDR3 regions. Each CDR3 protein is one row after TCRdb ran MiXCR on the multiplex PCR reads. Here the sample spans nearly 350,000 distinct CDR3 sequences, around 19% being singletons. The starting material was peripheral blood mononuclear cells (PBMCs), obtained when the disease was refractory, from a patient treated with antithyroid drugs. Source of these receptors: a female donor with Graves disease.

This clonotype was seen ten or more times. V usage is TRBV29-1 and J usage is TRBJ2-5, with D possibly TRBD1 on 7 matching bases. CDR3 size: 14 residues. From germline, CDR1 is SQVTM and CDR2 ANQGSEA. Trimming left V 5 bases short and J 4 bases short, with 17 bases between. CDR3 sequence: CSVRRGGGSETQYF. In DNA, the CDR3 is TGCAGCGTTCGGCGTGGAGGGGGCTCAGAGACCCAGTACTTC.

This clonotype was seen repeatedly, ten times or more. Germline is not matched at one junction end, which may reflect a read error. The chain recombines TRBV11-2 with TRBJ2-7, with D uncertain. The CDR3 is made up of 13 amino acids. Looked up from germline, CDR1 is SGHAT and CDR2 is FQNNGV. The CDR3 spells CASSLGWPSSPDF. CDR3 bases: TGTGCCAGCAGCTTAGGATGGCCGAGTTCTCCGGACTTC.

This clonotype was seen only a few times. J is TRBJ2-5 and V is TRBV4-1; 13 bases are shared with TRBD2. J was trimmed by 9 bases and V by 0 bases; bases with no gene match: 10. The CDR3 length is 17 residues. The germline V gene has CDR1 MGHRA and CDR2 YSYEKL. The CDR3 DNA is TGCGCCAGCAGCCAAGATCGAAGGACTAGCGGGAGTATGTCCCAGTACTTC. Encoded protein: CASSQDRRTSGSMSQYF.

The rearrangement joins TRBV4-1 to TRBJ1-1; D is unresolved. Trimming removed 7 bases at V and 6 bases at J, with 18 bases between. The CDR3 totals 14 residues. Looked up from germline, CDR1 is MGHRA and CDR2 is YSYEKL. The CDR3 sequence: CASTRTWGSAEAFF. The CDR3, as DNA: TGCGCCAGCACCCGCACATGGGGTTCCGCTGAAGCTTTCTTT.

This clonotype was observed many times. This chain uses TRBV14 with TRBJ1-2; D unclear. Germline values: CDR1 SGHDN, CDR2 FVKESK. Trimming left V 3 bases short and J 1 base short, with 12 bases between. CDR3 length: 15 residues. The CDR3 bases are TGTGCCAGCAGCCACAGTCCAAGAGATAACTATGGCTACACCTTC. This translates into CASSHSPRDNYGYTF.

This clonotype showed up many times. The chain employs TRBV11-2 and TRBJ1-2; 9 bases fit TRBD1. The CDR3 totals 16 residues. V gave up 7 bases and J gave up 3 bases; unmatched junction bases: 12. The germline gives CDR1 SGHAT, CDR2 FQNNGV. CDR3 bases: TGTGCCAGCACCCGAAGGAGGGACAGGGAGGACTATGGCTACACCTTC. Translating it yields CASTRRRDREDYGYTF.

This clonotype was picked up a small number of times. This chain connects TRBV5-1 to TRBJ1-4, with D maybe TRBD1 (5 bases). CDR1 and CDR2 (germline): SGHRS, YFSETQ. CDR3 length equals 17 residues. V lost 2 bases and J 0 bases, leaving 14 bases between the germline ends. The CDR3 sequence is CASSFQGFSSTNEKLFF. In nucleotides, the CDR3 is TGCGCCAGCAGCTTCCAGGGTTTTTCCTCAACTAATGAAAAACTGTTTTTT.

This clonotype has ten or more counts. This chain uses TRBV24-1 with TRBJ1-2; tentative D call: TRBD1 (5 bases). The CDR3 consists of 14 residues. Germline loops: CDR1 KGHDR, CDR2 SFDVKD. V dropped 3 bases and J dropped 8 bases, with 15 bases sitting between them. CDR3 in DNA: TGTGCCACCAGTGATCGTCAGGGTTTGCGGGGCTACACCTTC. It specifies CATSDRQGLRGYTF.

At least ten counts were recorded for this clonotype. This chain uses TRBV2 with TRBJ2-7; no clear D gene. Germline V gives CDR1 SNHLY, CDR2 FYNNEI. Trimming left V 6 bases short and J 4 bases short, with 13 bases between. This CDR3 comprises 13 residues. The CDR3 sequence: CASSTTTEYEQYF. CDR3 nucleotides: TGTGCCAGCAGCACCACCACGGAATACGAGCAGTACTTC.

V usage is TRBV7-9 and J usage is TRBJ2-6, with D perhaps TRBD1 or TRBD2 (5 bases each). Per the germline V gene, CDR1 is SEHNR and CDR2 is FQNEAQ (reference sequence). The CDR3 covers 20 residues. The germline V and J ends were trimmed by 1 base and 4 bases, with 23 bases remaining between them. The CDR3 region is CASSLGVLGARNSGANVLTF. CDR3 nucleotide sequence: TGTGCCAGCAGCTTAGGGGTTCTCGGGGCGCGAAACTCCGGGGCCAACGTCCTGACTTTC.

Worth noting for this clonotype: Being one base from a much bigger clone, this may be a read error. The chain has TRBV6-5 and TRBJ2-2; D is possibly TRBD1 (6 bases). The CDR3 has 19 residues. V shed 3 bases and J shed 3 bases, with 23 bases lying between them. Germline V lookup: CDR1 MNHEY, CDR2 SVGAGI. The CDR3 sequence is CASSYTGRGPSLDTGELFF. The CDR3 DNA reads TGTGCCAGCAGTTATACGGGCAGGGGACCAAGCTTAGACACCGGGGAGCTGTTTTTT.

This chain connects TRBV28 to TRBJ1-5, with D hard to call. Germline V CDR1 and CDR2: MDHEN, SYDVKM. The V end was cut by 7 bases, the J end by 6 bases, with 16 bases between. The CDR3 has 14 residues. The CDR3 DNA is TGTGCCAGCACTTACAAACTGAGCGGTCAGCCCCAGCATTTT. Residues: CASTYKLSGQPQHF.